The text below deals with one T cell receptor beta chain. Its target is not known. The data stem from a study of cytotoxic CD8 clonotypes in ibrutinib-treated CLL. The length of the CDR3 is 14 residues. CDR1 and CDR2 from the germline V gene are MDHEN and SYDVKM. V lost 5 bases to trimming and J lost 12 bases; unmatched junction nucleotides: 10. Study-wide results and limits: A rise in clonality was seen at ibrutinib response, and a fall back toward baseline was seen at progression.

The assay was immunoSEQ multiplex PCR, and TCRdb's table has in-frame clones only and misses some. The sample contains 40,000 or so clones, about half of which appear only once. The origin of this receptor is a human donor with chronic lymphocytic leukemia. Sequences were derived from PBMCs, sampled before ibrutinib treatment. The gene calls are TRBV28 and TRBJ1-6; TRBD1 matches 7 bases. The CDR3, as DNA: TGTGCCAGCAGTCTTCACCGGGACAGTGTACCCCTCCACTTT. It codes for CASSLHRDSVPLHF. Using reference TRBV28 and TRBJ1-6 for the parts outside the CDR3, the full variable domain is DVKVTQSSRYLVKRTGEKVFLECVQDMDHENMFWYRQDPGLGLRLIYFSYDVKMKEKGDIPEGYSVSREKKERFSLILESASTNQTSMYLCASSLHRDSVPLHFGNGTRLTVT.